The 30 T cell receptor beta chains below were found in one sample sequenced in a study of blood T cell repertoires in COVID-19. Method: immunoSEQ multiplex PCR; TCRdb's copy keeps in-frame clones and lacks some. Of 55,000 to 70,000 clones in the sample, about 88% were seen once. The sample taken for sequencing was peripheral blood. The receptor set was obtained from a woman aged 45-60 years with active or convalescent COVID-19.

The chain is built from TRBV27 and TRBJ2-7; 9 bases fit TRBD1. CDR3 length equals 16 residues. Germline V gene sequence: CDR1 MNHEY, CDR2 SMNVEV (reference sequence). V trimming: 2 bases; J trimming: 4 bases; junction bases outside the gene matches: 9. The CDR3 sequence: CASSLASPGQGYEQYF. The DNA of the CDR3 is TGTGCCAGCAGTTTAGCCTCGCCGGGACAGGGATACGAGCAGTACTTC.

The V and J genes are TRBV5-1 and TRBJ2-7; D is uncertain. The CDR3 spans 15 residues. The V gene lost 0 bases and the J gene lost 2 bases, with 12 bases spanning the gap. Per germline, CDR1 SGHRS and CDR2 YFSETQ. CDR3 sequence (DNA): TGCGCCAGCAGCTTGGAGGCGACTCCCACCTACGAGCAGTACTTC. It yields the protein CASSLEATPTYEQYF.

This clone was recorded once. This sample also contains other DNA sequences that code for the same CDR3. J is TRBJ1-2 and V is TRBV3-1 (or the pseudogene TRBV3-2); the D is unclear. Germline V gene data show CDR1 as LGHDT and CDR2 as YNNKEL (reference sequence). This CDR3 spans 13 amino acids. Trimming shortened V by 0 bases and J by 7 bases, and 9 bases separated the two germline ends. CDR3 sequence (DNA): TGTGCCAGCAGCCAAGATCGAGGGTTTGGCTACACCTTC. Translation gives CASSQDRGFGYTF.

This chain connects TRBV15 to TRBJ1-1; D perhaps matches TRBD1 (5 bases). Trimming shortened V by 1 base and J by 0 bases, and 30 bases separated the two germline ends. This CDR3 has 22 residues. Germline CDR1 LNHNV, CDR2 YYDKDF (reference sequence). CDR3 region: CATSRVSSGLGILGRMNTEAFF. Here the CDR3 DNA reads TGTGCCACCAGCAGAGTTAGCTCCGGGTTGGGAATTTTGGGGCGGATGAACACTGAAGCTTTCTTT.

On this clone: Distinct nucleotide sequences in the sample also encode this CDR3. This rearrangement joins TRBV28 to TRBJ1-1; 7 positions match TRBD1. The CDR3 is 14 residues long. V shed 4 bases and J 1 base; nucleotides not matched to a gene: 3. The germline V gene encodes CDR1 MDHEN and CDR2 SYDVKM. The chain's CDR3 is CASSSGTANTEAFF. The CDR3 nucleotides read TGTGCCAGCAGTTCGGGGACAGCGAACACTGAAGCTTTCTTT.

This clone was seen a few times. In DNA, the CDR3 is TGTGCCAGCAGTACCTCGACAGGTTCCCTCTATGGCTACACCTTC. Translating it yields CASSTSTGSLYGYTF. The V call is TRBV6-6, the J call TRBJ1-2; possible D gene TRBD1, 6 bases. Germline CDR1 MNHNY, CDR2 SVGAGI (reference sequence). The CDR3 covers 15 residues. V was cut by 5 bases and J by 4 bases, with 17 bases left in between.

This clone was detected only once. The chain joins TRBV6-6 to TRBJ2-2, with 10 bases fitting TRBD2. Germline V CDR1 and CDR2: MNHNY, SVGAGI (reference sequence). This CDR3 contains 16 residues. With V trimmed by 6 bases and J by 4 bases, 8 bases remained unmatched. The CDR3 loop is CASSPSSSGSTGELFF. DNA of the CDR3: TGTGCCAGCAGCCCGAGCTCTAGCGGGAGCACCGGGGAGCTGTTTTTT.

J is TRBJ2-7 and V is TRBV18; D is possibly TRBD1 (5 bases). Germline assignment: CDR1 KGHSH and CDR2 LQKENI. CDR3 length: 15 amino acids. Trimming took 2 bases from V and 3 from J, leaving 14 bases between them. The chain's CDR3 is CASSPWVQGVYEQYF. The DNA for the CDR3 is TGTGCCAGCTCACCATGGGTGCAGGGTGTCTACGAGCAGTACTTC.

The chain uses TRBV5-4 and TRBJ2-3, with 11 bases aligning to TRBD2. J gave up 6 bases and V 0 bases, and 3 bases lay outside the gene matches. CDR3 length: 15 amino acids. Germline loops: CDR1 SGHNT, CDR2 YYREEE (reference sequence). The CDR3 reads CASSLVTSGADTQYF. CDR3 bases: TGTGCCAGCAGCTTGGTGACTAGCGGGGCGGATACGCAGTATTTT.

The J gene is TRBJ2-4, the V gene TRBV11-2; 10 positions agree with TRBD1. CDR1 is SGHAT, CDR2 FQNNGV, per germline. The CDR3 sequence is 13 residues long. V dropped 3 bases and J dropped 16; count of bases not matched to a gene: 9. CDR3 sequence reads: CASSLVSGTGDYF. The CDR3 DNA is TGTGCCAGCAGCTTGGTATCCGGGACAGGGGATTACTTC.

The chain links TRBV29-1 to TRBJ2-1; D unresolved. The CDR3 extends over 13 amino acids. Trimming removed 4 bases from V and 3 bases from J, with 10 bases in between. Per germline, CDR1 SQVTM and CDR2 ANQGSEA. The CDR3 nucleotides are TGCAGCGTTGTAAAGCCCCTCTACAATGAGCAGTTCTTC. This translates into CSVVKPLYNEQFF.

The chain couples TRBV10-2 to TRBJ1-1; tentatively, D is TRBD1 (6 bases). The CDR3 loop spans 15 amino acids. The V gene's germline CDR1 is WSHSY and CDR2 SAAADI. Deletions cut 0 bases from V and 4 bases from J, with 12 bases between. CDR3 loop: CASSESGGSVTEAFF. DNA of the CDR3: TGCGCCAGCAGTGAGTCAGGGGGATCGGTCACTGAAGCTTTCTTT.

CDR3 DNA sequence: TGTGCCAGCAGCCAAGGACAGGGCTTCTATGGCTACACCTTC. Protein product: CASSQGQGFYGYTF. The rearrangement joins TRBV14 to TRBJ1-2; 7 nucleotides line up with TRBD1. With 1 base clipped from V and 4 bases from J, the junction kept 3 bases outside the gene matches. The CDR3 is 14 amino acids. Germline V gene lookup returns CDR1 SGHDN and CDR2 FVKESK.

The chain combines TRBV11-1 with TRBJ1-1, with TRBD1 identical over 7 bases. Germline values: CDR1 SGHAT, CDR2 FQDESV (reference sequence). The CDR3 sequence is 12 residues long. The V and J ends lost 1 base and 10 bases, in that order; junction bases with no gene match: 3. CDR3 sequence reads: CASSLGQGPAFF. In DNA, the CDR3 is TGTGCCAGCAGCTTAGGACAGGGCCCAGCTTTCTTT.

This clone was picked up a small number of times. The rearrangement links TRBV25-1 to TRBJ2-1; no reliable D call. CDR1 and CDR2 from the germline V gene are MGHDK and SYGVNS. The CDR3 is 12 residues long. V was clipped by 1 base and J by 10 bases, with 8 bases between them. The CDR3 loop is CASSELLGEQFF. The CDR3, as DNA: TGTGCCAGCAGTGAATTGCTCGGGGAGCAGTTCTTC.

This clone was recorded only once. The chain is built from TRBV30 and TRBJ1-1, with D unclear. Germline V gives CDR1 GTSNPN, CDR2 SVGIG (reference sequence). This CDR3 comprises 8 residues. The V and J ends lost 8 bases and 9 bases respectively, with 7 bases between them. The CDR3: CAIDKAFF. The CDR3 nucleotides are TGTGCCATAGATAAAGCTTTCTTT.

This chain uses TRBV2 with TRBJ1-1; a possible D gene is TRBD1 (6 bases). Germline CDR1 SNHLY, CDR2 FYNNEI. This CDR3 has 14 residues. V lost 5 bases to trimming and J lost 5 bases, with 15 bases between them. CDR3 nucleotide sequence: TGTGCCAGCAGTAAAACAGGGTACCGAACTGAAGCTTTCTTT. It encodes CASSKTGYRTEAFF.

CDR3 in amino acids: CASTRQGAAYEQYF. Written as DNA, the CDR3 is TGTGCCAGCACCAGACAGGGGGCGGCCTACGAGCAGTACTTC. The genes are TRBV6-6 and TRBJ2-7; 10 nucleotides agree with TRBD1. The CDR3 covers 14 residues. Germline CDR1 reads MNHNY; CDR2 reads SVGAGI (reference sequence). Trimming removed 7 bases from V and 2 bases from J; junction bases left unmatched: 5.

This clone has just a few counts. The rearrangement joins TRBV15 to TRBJ1-5; 11 bases are shared with TRBD1. CDR3 length: 15 residues. Germline V CDR1 and CDR2: LNHNV, YYDKDF (reference sequence). V shed 5 bases, J shed 6 bases, and the junction held 6 bases outside the gene matches. The CDR3 here is CATSRRDRGTQPQHF. As DNA, the CDR3 is TGTGCCACCAGCCGCCGGGACAGGGGGACTCAGCCCCAGCATTTT.

The chain links TRBV5-1 to TRBJ1-6; D unresolved. There are 16 residues in the CDR3. The V gene lost 1 base and the J gene lost 10 bases, with 18 bases spanning the gap. The germline V gene has CDR1 SGHRS and CDR2 YFSETQ. The DNA for the CDR3 is TGCGCCAGCAGCTTGTCCCCGCAGGAGGATGGGTCACCCCTCCACTTT. It specifies CASSLSPQEDGSPLHF.

A remark on this clone: Other DNA sequences in the same sample also yield this CDR3. The J gene is TRBJ2-7, the V gene TRBV10-3; 11 bases fit TRBD1. This CDR3 contains 13 residues. From germline, CDR1 is ENHRY and CDR2 SYGVKD. Trimming took 7 bases from V and 7 from J; bases not matched to a gene: 6. CDR3 loop: CAITGQGAYEQYF. Here the CDR3 DNA reads TGTGCCATCACCGGACAGGGGGCGTATGAGCAGTACTTC.

CDR3: CASSHYGQGDGTDTQYF. The CDR3, as DNA: TGTGCCAGCAGCCACTATGGACAGGGGGACGGGACAGATACGCAGTATTTT. The chain links TRBV4-2 to TRBJ2-3; 10 bases map to TRBD1. Germline V gene data show CDR1 as LGHNA and CDR2 as YNFKEQ. The CDR3 is 17 amino acids. Trimming at V came to 3 bases and at J to 3 bases, leaving 9 bases not matched to a gene.

This clone was detected once. This rearrangement joins TRBV5-1 to TRBJ1-1; unclear D gene. The germline V gene encodes CDR1 SGHRS and CDR2 YFSETQ. CDR3 length: 14 residues. V lost 0 bases and J 2 bases, leaving 8 bases between the germline ends. The CDR3 protein is CASSLVRSNTEAFF. The CDR3 DNA sequence: TGCGCCAGCAGCTTGGTGCGGTCTAACACTGAAGCTTTCTTT.

This chain links TRBV6-5 with TRBJ1-1, with D perhaps matching TRBD1 (6 bases). CDR1 and CDR2 from the germline V gene are MNHEY and SVGAGI. Deletions cut 10 bases from V and 5 bases from J, with 23 bases between. The CDR3 contains 15 residues. The CDR3 protein is CATRGTPDQGTEAFF. In DNA, the CDR3 is TGTGCCACCAGAGGGACACCCGACCAAGGGACTGAAGCTTTCTTT.

The chain joins TRBV7-9 to TRBJ1-1; D is ambiguous. This CDR3 is 15 amino acids long. The germline CDR1 and CDR2 sequences are SEHNR and FQNEAQ (reference sequence). The ends were cut back, 5 bases at V and 3 bases at J, with 16 bases in the middle. The CDR3 loop reads CASSPTGIAYTEAFF. The CDR3, as DNA: TGTGCCAGCAGCCCCACCGGGATTGCTTACACTGAAGCTTTCTTT.

The CDR3 DNA sequence: TGTGCCAGCAGCCCCGGGAGCGGGAGGGCCTCAGAGACCCAGTACTTC. Residues: CASSPGSGRASETQYF. The V gene is TRBV5-8, the J gene TRBJ2-5; the match to TRBD2 covers 10 bases. V shed 4 bases and J 4 bases; nucleotides not matched to a gene: 10. CDR3 length equals 16 residues. CDR1 and CDR2 from the germline V gene are SGHTS and YDEGEE. The full variable domain, its missing parts supplied by reference TRBV5-8 and TRBJ2-5, is EAGVTQSPTHLIKTRGQQATLRCSPISGHTSVYWYQQALGLGLQFLLWYDEGEERNRGNFPPRFSGRQFPNYSSELNVNALELEDSALYLCASSPGSGRASETQYFGPGTRLLVL.

This rearrangement joins TRBV11-2 to TRBJ2-3; 10 bases fit TRBD2. The germline CDR1 and CDR2 sequences are SGHAT and FQNNGV. Trimming at V came to 5 bases and at J to 5 bases, leaving 16 bases not matched to a gene. This CDR3 comprises 18 residues. CDR3 residues: CASSRGYAGTSVLDTQYF. DNA for the CDR3: TGTGCCAGCAGCCGTGGATACGCCGGGACTAGCGTATTAGATACGCAGTATTTT. Together with reference TRBV11-2 and TRBJ2-3, the CDR3 gives the full variable domain: EAGVAQSPRYKIIEKRQSVAFWCNPISGHATLYWYQQILGQGPKLLIQFQNNGVVDDSQLPKDRFSAERLKGVDSTLKIQPAKLEDSAVYLCASSRGYAGTSVLDTQYFGPGTRLTVL.

The V call is TRBV9, the J call TRBJ1-4; D not certain. CDR1 is SGDLS and CDR2 is YYNGEE in the germline V gene. V lost 0 bases, J lost 0 bases, and 9 bases lay in between. This CDR3 is 16 amino acids long. The chain's CDR3 is CASSVAGGATNEKLFF. Here the CDR3 DNA reads TGTGCCAGCAGCGTAGCCGGCGGGGCAACTAATGAAAAACTGTTTTTT.

V usage is TRBV7-6 and J usage is TRBJ1-2; TRBD1 matches 8 bases. Trimming removed 4 bases from V and 2 bases from J; junction bases left unmatched: 9. CDR1 SGHVS and CDR2 FNYEAQ come from the germline V gene. CDR3 length: 16 amino acids. The CDR3 DNA reads TGTGCCAGCAGCTCGTACAGGGACAGGCGAAACTATGGCTACACCTTC. It yields the protein CASSSYRDRRNYGYTF. Drawing the rest from reference TRBV7-6 and TRBJ1-2, the complete variable domain is GAGVSQSPRYKVTKRGQDVALRCDPISGHVSLYWYRQALGQGPEFLTYFNYEAQQDKSGLPNDRFSAERPEGSISTLTIQRTEQRDSAMYRCASSSYRDRRNYGYTFGSGTRLTVV.

This chain uses TRBV5-1 with TRBJ2-5, with 8 bases lining up with TRBD2. CDR3 size: 15 residues. The V gene's germline CDR1 is SGHRS and CDR2 YFSETQ. V lost 0 bases to trimming and J lost 1 base; unmatched junction nucleotides: 2. CDR3 protein: CASSLGTSGQETQYF. CDR3 coding DNA: TGCGCCAGCAGCTTGGGAACTAGCGGCCAAGAGACCCAGTACTTC.